These T cell receptor beta chains were read from a single sample in a study of T cells in Graves' hyperthyroidism and ophthalmopathy. A single record per CDR3 protein comes from TCRdb applying MiXCR to the multiplex PCR reads. The sample holds about 320,000 distinct CDR3 sequences; 16% are singletons and the top ten take around 35%. The sequenced sample consisted of blood. These receptors were taken from a man in his thirties or forties with Graves' hyperthyroidism. Each CDR3 is given with its conserved first and last residue.

j_gene | v_gene | CDR3aa
TRBJ2-5 | TRBV6-1 | CASSWGSRGGETQYF
TRBJ1-5 | TRBV19 | CASRWTGARQPQHF
TRBJ2-7 | TRBV30 | CAWRAKIAVPYEQYF
TRBJ2-1 | TRBV13 | CASSFGQGMLRSYNEQFF
TRBJ2-3 | TRBV7-3 | CASSRQGSTDTQYF
TRBJ1-6 | TRBV20-1 | CSARDSTARAQGSPLHF
TRBJ2-1 | TRBV20-1 | CSAKLPTGYNEQFF
TRBJ1-1 | TRBV10-3 | CAISQNTEAFF
TRBJ2-3 | TRBV7-6 | CASSLNSGDTQYF
TRBJ1-2 | TRBV5-6 | CASSSPGQGVSNYGYTF
TRBJ2-1 | TRBV24-1 | CATSDGRDSLYNEQFF
TRBJ2-5 | TRBV7-2 | CASSLKGDETQYF
TRBJ2-1 | TRBV20-1 | CSASHWTSGISEQFF
TRBJ2-7 | TRBV27 | CASSPDRAPTLYYEQYF
TRBJ2-3 | TRBV4-1 | CASSQVYRTDTQYF
TRBJ2-1 | TRBV4-1 | CASGQANLVSFDEQFF
TRBJ2-7 | TRBV28 | CASSPSLGSEQYF
TRBJ2-2 | TRBV20-1 | CSARQREGASTGELFF
TRBJ1-5 | TRBV6-1 | CASRPGGGNQPQHF
TRBJ1-1 | TRBV3-1 | CASSQGPGSTEAFF
TRBJ1-5 | TRBV19 | CASTLSVAGSWSNQPQHF
TRBJ2-3 | TRBV13 | CASSLKVSATSVTDTQYF
TRBJ1-1 | TRBV19 | CASSSGTDTEAFF
TRBJ2-6 | TRBV7-9 | CASSLGFSRDRGLGANVLTF
TRBJ2-3 | TRBV18 | CASSETRGAGSTDTQYF
TRBJ1-5 | TRBV20-1 | CSARDRRLGDQPQHF
TRBJ1-1 | TRBV18 | CASSPRRPGDTEAFF
TRBJ2-7 | TRBV13 | CASSYYRDAGIAQYF
TRBJ1-2 | TRBV12-3/TRBV12-4 | CASSLGGYPSYGYTF
TRBJ2-7 | TRBV29-1 | CSVEDTRVTYEQYF
TRBJ2-1 | TRBV12-5 | CASGLADTPDEQFF
TRBJ1-2 | TRBV7-8 | CASSLAAGGFRYTF
TRBJ2-1 | TRBV24-1 | CATSDLRDSNEQFF
TRBJ2-7 | TRBV27 | CASSLRGGRYEQYF
TRBJ2-7 | TRBV5-6 | CASSFLGAGEQYF
TRBJ2-3 | TRBV20-1 | CSARDAREGGTDTQYF
TRBJ2-1 | TRBV28 | CASRIRGRNEQFF
TRBJ2-7 | TRBV2 | CASNDWYKTYEQYF
TRBJ1-4 | TRBV2 | CASTRDRVGEKLFF
TRBJ1-1 | TRBV9 | CASSPFRQTNTEAFF
TRBJ2-3 | TRBV9 | CASSVADYPGADTQYF
TRBJ2-1 | TRBV28 | CASSFGWPTGGNEQFF
TRBJ1-1 | TRBV12-3/TRBV12-4 | CASTSEDAEAFF
TRBJ1-4 | TRBV6-5 | CASSWGRVATNEKLFF
TRBJ2-3 | TRBV20-1 | CSACRLAGGRGDTQYF
TRBJ2-5 | TRBV5-6 | CASSFVTASQETQYF
TRBJ2-7 | TRBV28 | CASSLQALAYEQYF
TRBJ1-4 | TRBV28 | CASSFLSDEKLFF
TRBJ1-5 | TRBV10-3 | CAITGGLNQPQHF
TRBJ2-6 | TRBV11-2 | CASSERELAGANVLTF
TRBJ2-1 | TRBV12-3/TRBV12-4 | CASIQGEARFF